This T cell receptor (beta chain) stems from a study of type 1 and type 2 diabetes patients. Findings and caveats of the study: Type 2 diabetes and control V and J usage correlated highly, 0.8 to 0.97.

About this clonotype: Its antigen is currently unknown.

V lost 6 bases and J 6 bases, leaving 17 bases between the germline ends. The CDR3 extends over 13 amino acids. Germline loops: CDR1 DFQATT, CDR2 SNEGSKA (reference sequence). Amplification started from genomic DNA. A primer set of 30 forward and 13 reverse primers amplified the CDR3. TCRdb recomputed calls from the multiplex PCR reads with MiXCR, one row per CDR3 protein. The sample contains 250,000 or so distinct CDR3 sequences, roughly 50% of which appear only once. The chain carries TRBV20-1 and TRBJ1-1; no reliable D call. This TCR was sampled from a man in his late teens or twenties with type 2 diabetes. The specimen was peripheral blood mononuclear cells (PBMCs). For the CDR3, the DNA is TGCAGTGCCCGGACCCCGGTTGAGCCTGAAGCTTTCTTT. It encodes CSARTPVEPEAFF.